This T cell receptor (beta chain) came from a study of OX40 agonist ivuxolimab in advanced cancers. As for the study in general: Treatment received earlier with anti-PD-1, anti-PD-L1 or anti-CTLA-4 agents was allowed, and over 30% had some. Study-level findings and limits: Average numbers of expanded clones were greater in CD8+ T cells than in CD4+.

The repertoire was sequenced with immunoSEQ multiplex PCR; TCRdb's copy has only in-frame clones and lacks some. The repertoire includes over 65,000 clones, 92% of them detected once, and approximately 10% sits in the top ten. About this clone: The antigen is undetermined.

V shed 6 bases and J shed 0 bases, with 15 bases lying between them. The germline CDR1 and CDR2 sequences are SNHLY and FYNNEI. CDR3 length: 15 residues. Source: CD4+ or CD8+ T cells sorted from blood, taken in a trial of the OX40 agonist ivuxolimab. This receptor was obtained from an adult with an advanced solid tumor such as melanoma, head and neck, liver or kidney cancer. The chain uses TRBV2 and TRBJ2-7; a weak D match, TRBD1 (6 bases). Written as DNA, the CDR3 is TGTGCCAGCAGCGCCTCGGGACACCCCTCCTACGAGCAGTACTTC. Protein product: CASSASGHPSYEQYF.